Below are 21 T cell receptor beta chains sequenced from a single sample in a study of blood T cell repertoires in COVID-19. Clones were sequenced by immunoSEQ multiplex PCR, and TCRdb holds only the in-frame ones, with some missing. Among roughly 200,000 clones, 70% to 80% were seen once, and the ten largest hold approximately 5.9%. The specimen was peripheral blood. These receptors all come from a woman aged 35 to 49 with COVID-19, enrolled during active disease.

The gene calls are TRBV9 and TRBJ2-3; a weak D match, TRBD2 (6 bases). In germline, CDR1 is SGDLS, CDR2 YYNGEE. Trimming left V 3 bases short and J 1 base short, with 21 bases between. CDR3 length: 18 amino acids. The CDR3 region has the DNA TGTGCCAGCAGCGCAAGTGGACTACTCCAGGCCCGCACAGATACGCAGTATTTT. Encoded protein: CASSASGLLQARTDTQYF.

The sample holds a few counts of this clone. This chain connects TRBV7-9 to TRBJ1-6; TRBD1 aligns across 7 bases. This CDR3 is 16 amino acids long. In germline, CDR1 is SEHNR, CDR2 FQNEAQ (reference sequence). After removal of 4 bases from V and 4 bases from J, the junction contained 7 bases not matched to a gene. CDR3 region: CASSSIGTEYNSPLHF. The CDR3 nucleotides read TGTGCCAGCAGCTCGATCGGGACAGAGTATAATTCACCCCTCCACTTT.

The CDR3 nucleotides are TGTGCCAGCTCACCAACAGTCACGAACACCGGGGAGCTGTTTTTT. It specifies CASSPTVTNTGELFF. V gene TRBV18 combines with J gene TRBJ2-2, with unresolved D. V lost 2 bases to trimming and J lost 0 bases, with 7 bases between them. The CDR3 has 15 amino acids. Germline V CDR1 and CDR2: KGHSH, LQKENI.

This clone was observed a few times. The same CDR3 also results from other DNA sequences found in this sample. The rearrangement uses TRBV19 and TRBJ2-7, with D tentatively TRBD1 (6 bases). V dropped 8 bases and J dropped 3 bases, with 8 bases sitting between them. Looked up from germline, CDR1 is LNHDA and CDR2 is SQIVND (reference sequence). The CDR3 runs to 11 residues. The CDR3 DNA follows: TGTGCCAGTTCGGACAGCTACGAGCAGTACTTC. It yields the protein CASSDSYEQYF.

This clone was recorded at least ten times. The rearrangement joins TRBV9 to TRBJ1-6, with TRBD1 matching 8 bases. The CDR3 is 16 amino acids. Trimming took 4 bases from V and 5 from J; bases not matched to a gene: 8. Germline assignment: CDR1 SGDLS and CDR2 YYNGEE. CDR3 residues: CASSPRPGQDNSPLHF. CDR3 bases: TGTGCCAGCAGCCCTCGCCCGGGACAGGATAATTCACCCCTCCACTTT.

J is TRBJ1-5 and V is TRBV28; D might be TRBD1 (6 bases). V was pared by 6 bases and J by 6 bases, with 18 bases between. The CDR3 runs 15 residues. CDR1 and CDR2 (germline): MDHEN, SYDVKM. CDR3 residues: CASSLRGGQGQPQHF. CDR3 coding DNA: TGTGCCAGCAGCCTCCGGGGGGGGCAGGGTCAGCCCCAGCATTTT.

The chain employs TRBV2 and TRBJ2-7; 7 bases map to TRBD1. The V segment lost 6 bases and the J segment 0 bases; nucleotides outside the gene matches: 5. CDR3 length equals 14 residues. Germline CDR1 reads SNHLY; CDR2 reads FYNNEI. In DNA, the CDR3 is TGTGCCAGCAGGGGACAGTGGAGCTCCTACGAGCAGTACTTC. Amino acid sequence: CASRGQWSSYEQYF.

The V call is TRBV9, the J call TRBJ2-5; 9 bases are a match to TRBD2. Per the germline V gene, CDR1 is SGDLS and CDR2 is YYNGEE. The CDR3 has 16 residues. Trimming removed 0 bases from V and 5 bases from J; junction bases left unmatched: 8. The DNA for the CDR3 is TGTGCCAGCAGCGTAGACATAGCGGGAGTGCTGGAGACCCAGTACTTC. This gives the protein CASSVDIAGVLETQYF.

The sample holds a few counts of this clone. V is TRBV5-1 and J is TRBJ1-4, with 8 bases that match TRBD1. This CDR3 contains 18 residues. With 2 bases clipped from V and 7 bases from J, the junction kept 16 bases outside the gene matches. In germline, CDR1 is SGHRS, CDR2 YFSETQ. CDR3 residues: CASSFGGQGRAVGEKLFF. Written as DNA, the CDR3 is TGCGCCAGCAGCTTTGGTGGACAGGGAAGGGCGGTAGGTGAAAAACTGTTTTTT.

This sequence joins TRBV19 and TRBJ2-3, with a weak D call TRBD1 (6 bases). CDR3 length: 16 residues. Trimming removed 1 base from V and 2 bases from J, with 13 bases in between. Germline assignment: CDR1 LNHDA and CDR2 SQIVND (reference sequence). The DNA for the CDR3 is TGTGCCAGTAGTATAGCTACAGGGATTAACACAGATACGCAGTATTTT. This sequence encodes CASSIATGINTDTQYF.

This clone was counted ten times or more. The genes are TRBV5-5 and TRBJ1-2; 10 positions agree with TRBD1. Trimming cost V 0 bases and J 7 bases; bases outside gene matches: 3. This CDR3 has 14 residues. Germline assignment: CDR1 SGHKS and CDR2 YYEKEE (reference sequence). This CDR3 reads CASSLEDRGFGYTF. CDR3 in DNA: TGTGCCAGCAGCTTGGAGGACAGGGGGTTTGGCTACACCTTC. The full variable domain, in which reference TRBV5-5 and TRBJ1-2 provide the parts outside the CDR3, is DAGVTQSPTHLIKTRGQQVTLRCSPISGHKSVSWYQQVLGQGPQFIFQYYEKEERGRGNFPDRFSARQFPNYSSELNVNALLLGDSALYLCASSLEDRGFGYTFGSGTRLTVV.

The V call is TRBV4-2, the J call TRBJ2-1; 7 positions agree with TRBD1. The CDR3 has 16 residues. Germline-derived CDR1 and CDR2 are LGHNA and YNFKEQ. The junction had 4 bases not matched to a gene; V was cut back by 0 bases and J by 2 bases. The CDR3 sequence: CASSQDRQGAYNEQFF. CDR3 nucleotide sequence: TGTGCCAGCAGCCAAGATAGGCAGGGGGCCTACAATGAGCAGTTCTTC.

V and J are TRBV7-9 and TRBJ1-4, with 10 bases fitting TRBD1. The length of the CDR3 is 16 residues. Germline CDR1 SEHNR, CDR2 FQNEAQ (reference sequence). The V segment lost 3 bases and the J segment 5 bases; nucleotides outside the gene matches: 6. CDR3 in amino acids: CASSFSSGQGNEKLFF. Written as DNA, the CDR3 is TGTGCCAGCAGCTTCAGTTCGGGACAGGGGAATGAAAAACTGTTTTTT.

The chain has TRBV6-5 and TRBJ2-1; 8 bases align to TRBD2. In germline, CDR1 is MNHEY, CDR2 SVGAGI. Trimming took 2 bases from V and 7 from J; bases not matched to a gene: 7. This CDR3 comprises 15 residues. As DNA, the CDR3 is TGTGCCAGCAGTTACGGGATAGCGGGACGGAATGAGCAGTTCTTC. This encodes CASSYGIAGRNEQFF.

The CDR3 protein is CASSRVRAEAFF. CDR3 coding DNA: TGTGCCAGTAGCAGGGTTAGGGCTGAAGCTTTCTTT. This chain uses TRBV19 with TRBJ1-1; D perhaps matches TRBD1 (5 bases). Trimming removed 6 bases from V and 6 bases from J, with 11 bases in between. The germline gives CDR1 LNHDA, CDR2 SQIVND (reference sequence). The CDR3 is 12 amino acids. Filled out from reference TRBV19 and TRBJ1-1, the complete variable domain reads DGGITQSPKYLFRKEGQNVTLSCEQNLNHDAMYWYRQDPGQGLRLIYYSQIVNDFQKGDIAEGYSVSREKKESFPLTVTSAQKNPTAFYLCASSRVRAEAFFGQGTRLTVV.

For this clone: One junction end disagrees with the germline gene, perhaps due to a read error. The genes are TRBV18 and TRBJ1-2; D not certain. The CDR3 sequence is 13 residues long. CDR1 and CDR2 from the germline V gene are KGHSH and LQKENI. CDR3 nucleotide sequence: TGTGCCAGCTCACCTCAGGCCGACTACGGCTACACCTTC. It specifies CASSPQADYGYTF. The full variable domain, rest sourced from reference TRBV18 and TRBJ1-2, is NAGVMQNPRHLVRRRGQEARLRCSPMKGHSHVYWYRQLPEEGLKFMVYLQKENIIDESGMPKERFSAEFPKEGPSILRIQQVVRGDSAAYFCASSPQADYGYTFGSGTRLTVV.

The gene calls are TRBV4-2 and TRBJ2-5; TRBD2 matches at 7 bases. Trimming cost V 0 bases and J 4 bases; bases outside gene matches: 5. CDR1 is LGHNA, CDR2 YNFKEQ, per germline. The CDR3 totals 15 residues. CDR3 coding DNA: TGTGCCAGCAGCCAAGATCGACTAGCTGGAGAGACCCAGTACTTC. This codes for CASSQDRLAGETQYF.

This sequence joins TRBV27 and TRBJ2-2, with 11 bases aligning to TRBD2. This CDR3 region has 14 residues. The V segment lost 6 bases and the J segment 4 bases; nucleotides outside the gene matches: 1. The germline V gene encodes CDR1 MNHEY and CDR2 SMNVEV (reference sequence). CDR3 in amino acids: CASRTSGATGELFF. The CDR3, as DNA: TGTGCCAGCAGGACTAGCGGGGCCACCGGGGAGCTGTTTTTT.

The gene calls are TRBV19 and TRBJ2-7; D gene ambiguous. The ends were cut back, 4 bases at V and 0 bases at J, with 10 bases in the middle. Germline CDR1 LNHDA, CDR2 SQIVND (reference sequence). CDR3 length equals 14 residues. The CDR3 coding sequence is TGTGCCAGTAGTACAGGTCCCGGCTCCTACGAGCAGTACTTC. Encoded protein: CASSTGPGSYEQYF.

This clone was seen more than once but under ten times. J is TRBJ2-1 and V is TRBV4-2; unclear D gene. V was shortened by 0 bases and J by 6 bases, with 9 bases between the two germline ends. The germline V gene has CDR1 LGHNA and CDR2 YNFKEQ. There are 14 residues in the CDR3. CDR3 in DNA: TGTGCCAGCAGCCAAGATATAAGCCGCAATGAGCAGTTCTTC. Translated, it gives CASSQDISRNEQFF.

The rearrangement links TRBV14 to TRBJ2-3; D is undetermined. The CDR3 loop spans 17 amino acids. Germline CDR1 SGHDN, CDR2 FVKESK. Trimming left V 2 bases short and J 0 bases short, with 15 bases between. CDR3 protein: CASSQLEGTGSTDTQYF. DNA of the CDR3: TGTGCCAGCAGCCAATTAGAAGGAACGGGTAGCACAGATACGCAGTATTTT.